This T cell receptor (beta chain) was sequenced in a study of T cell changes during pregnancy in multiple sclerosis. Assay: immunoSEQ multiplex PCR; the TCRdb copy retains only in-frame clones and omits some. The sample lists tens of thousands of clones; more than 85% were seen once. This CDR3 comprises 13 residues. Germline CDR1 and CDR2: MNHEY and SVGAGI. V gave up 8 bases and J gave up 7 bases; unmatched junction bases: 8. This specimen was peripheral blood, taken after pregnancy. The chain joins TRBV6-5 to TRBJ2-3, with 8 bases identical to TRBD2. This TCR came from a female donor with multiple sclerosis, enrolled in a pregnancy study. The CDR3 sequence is CASRPGGAYTQYF. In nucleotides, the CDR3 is TGTGCCAGCCGCCCGGGGGGGGCCTATACGCAGTATTTT.